Below, 10 T cell receptor beta chains from the same sample are listed, as sequenced in a study of shared clonotypes between healthy human individuals. Naivety among CD8 cells was defined by CD45RO negativity and positive CCR7 selection, thereby excluding terminally differentiated effector memory CD45RA+ cells. Sequencing was performed with immunoSEQ multiplex PCR; in TCRdb, only in-frame clones are kept and a portion is missing. The table records millions of clones, 85% to 95% of them present only once. Source material: naive CD8+ T cells sorted from blood. The receptors here all came from a man younger than 30 in good health.

The chain joins TRBV5-4 to TRBJ1-6; 7 bases are a match to TRBD1. CDR1 and CDR2 (germline): SGHNT, YYREEE (reference sequence). The CDR3 extends over 18 amino acids. The junction had 15 bases not matched to a gene; V was cut back by 0 bases and J by 9 bases. CDR3 loop: CASSLDLGTDRELSPLHF. CDR3 nucleotides: TGTGCCAGCAGCTTGGACCTGGGAACAGACAGGGAACTTTCACCCCTCCACTTT.

Points on this clone: This CDR3 is also generated by other DNA sequences in the sample. Here the CDR3 DNA reads TGTGCCATCAGTGAGTCGGGAGATACGCAGTATTTT. Protein: CAISESGDTQYF. This chain links TRBV10-3 with TRBJ2-3, with D uncertain. This CDR3 region has 12 residues. Germline CDR1 ENHRY, CDR2 SYGVKD. V lost 0 bases and J lost 5, with 3 bases in between.

This sequence joins TRBV13 and TRBJ2-5, with D possibly matching TRBD1 (7 bases). Germline V gene sequence: CDR1 PRHDT, CDR2 FYEKMQ (reference sequence). CDR3 size: 15 residues. V gave up 4 bases and J gave up 2 bases, with 14 bases separating them. The CDR3 DNA reads as TGTGCCAGCAGCTCTAAGGAGGGGGCTCAAGAGACCCAGTACTTC. Translated: CASSSKEGAQETQYF.

V is TRBV2 and J is TRBJ2-3; 7 nucleotides align to TRBD2. V lost 0 bases, J lost 5 bases, and 8 bases stayed unmatched. The CDR3 loop spans 16 amino acids. Germline CDR1 and CDR2: SNHLY and FYNNEI. CDR3: CASSEASGVSGDTQYF. The CDR3 coding sequence is TGTGCCAGCAGTGAAGCCAGCGGGGTATCCGGAGATACGCAGTATTTT.

The chain joins TRBV27 to TRBJ2-2; D unclear. V was trimmed by 0 bases and J by 8 bases, leaving 10 bases between them. The CDR3 length is 14 residues. Germline CDR1 and CDR2: MNHEY and SMNVEV (reference sequence). The CDR3 here is CASSLSIGWGELFF. In nucleotides, the CDR3 is TGTGCCAGCAGTTTATCGATTGGGTGGGGGGAGCTGTTTTTT.

This chain joins TRBV20-1 and TRBJ2-7; D unresolved. Between the trimmed V and J ends, which lost 6 bases and 6 bases, there was a span of 12 bases. Germline lookup yields CDR1 DFQATT and CDR2 SNEGSKA (reference sequence). CDR3 size: 11 residues. The CDR3 is CSAPWDGEQYF. DNA for the CDR3: TGCAGTGCCCCGTGGGATGGCGAGCAGTACTTC.

J is TRBJ1-3 and V is TRBV4-1, with 7 bases that match TRBD1. With 0 bases clipped from V and 0 bases from J, the junction kept 5 bases outside the gene matches. The CDR3 is 17 residues long. Per the germline V gene, CDR1 is MGHRA and CDR2 is YSYEKL. The CDR3 region has the DNA TGCGCCAGCAGCCAAGATCGGGGGACAGACTCTGGAAACACCATATATTTT. This encodes CASSQDRGTDSGNTIYF.

This chain uses TRBV4-1 with TRBJ1-4; D unclear. The CDR3 is 15 residues long. V was pared by 0 bases and J by 10 bases, with 15 bases between. The V gene's germline CDR1 is MGHRA and CDR2 YSYEKL. CDR3 DNA: TGCGCCAGCAGCCAAGATGGCAGTTCGTCTGGAAAACTGTTTTTT. Encoded protein: CASSQDGSSSGKLFF.

In this sample, this clone turned up once. J is TRBJ1-1 and V is TRBV9; 8 bases map to TRBD1. The ends lost 0 bases at V and 1 base at J; junction bases unmatched: 5. The CDR3 covers 16 residues. Germline values: CDR1 SGDLS, CDR2 YYNGEE. This chain's CDR3 is CASSVDGTGRNTEAFF. As DNA, the CDR3 is TGTGCCAGCAGCGTAGATGGGACAGGAAGGAACACTGAAGCTTTCTTT.

This chain uses TRBV5-4 with TRBJ2-7; no reliable D call. The CDR3 length is 13 residues. Deletions cut 4 bases from V and 6 bases from J, with 14 bases between. The germline gives CDR1 SGHNT, CDR2 YYREEE (reference sequence). Here the CDR3 DNA reads TGTGCCAGCAGCGGACCCGAGTTTGGCGAGCAGTACTTC. The encoded protein is CASSGPEFGEQYF.